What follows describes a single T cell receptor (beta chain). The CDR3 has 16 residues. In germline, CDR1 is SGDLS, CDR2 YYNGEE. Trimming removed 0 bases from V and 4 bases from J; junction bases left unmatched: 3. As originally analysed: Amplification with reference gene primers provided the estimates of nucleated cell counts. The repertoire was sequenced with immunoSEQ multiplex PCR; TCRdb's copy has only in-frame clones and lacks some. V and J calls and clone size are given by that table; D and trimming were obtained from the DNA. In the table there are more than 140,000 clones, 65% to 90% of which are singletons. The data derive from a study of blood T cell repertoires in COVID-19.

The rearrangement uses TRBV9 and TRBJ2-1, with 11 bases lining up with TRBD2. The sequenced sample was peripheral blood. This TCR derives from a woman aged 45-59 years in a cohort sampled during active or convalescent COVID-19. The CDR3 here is CASSVVSSGGYNEQFF. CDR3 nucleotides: TGTGCCAGCAGCGTAGTGTCTAGCGGGGGGTACAATGAGCAGTTCTTC.